This T cell receptor beta chain was sequenced for a study of shared T cell receptors in the human thymus. The V gene's germline CDR1 is LNHNV and CDR2 YYDKDF (reference sequence). The CDR3 has 14 residues. V lost 3 bases and J lost 6; bases outside the gene matches: 4. The repertoire was sequenced with immunoSEQ multiplex PCR; TCRdb's copy has only in-frame clones and lacks some. Here the sample spans over 650,000 clones, 87% being singletons. This sample was also put to use in a study of human thymus T cells. According to that study: The sample donors, healthy Finnish infants, were having corrective surgery for congenital heart defects. Corrective cardiac operations yielded the resected thymus tissue. Thymic and blood repertoires seemed to show skewed V and J gene use. Related studies found that unrelated individuals share highly overlapping thymic repertoires.

This clonotype originated in a boy less than two years old with a congenital heart defect. The rearrangement uses TRBV15 and TRBJ1-5, with 8 positions matching TRBD1. The sequenced material came from thymocytes. CDR3 in DNA: TGTGCCACCAGCAGGGGAACAGGGGGTCAGCCCCAGCATTTT. Its translation: CATSRGTGGQPQHF.